Sequencing of this T cell receptor beta chain was carried out in a study of T-cell reconstitution after alpha-beta-depleted transplantation in children. The CDR3 consists of 12 residues. The V and J ends lost 1 base and 8 bases respectively, with 7 bases between them. Per germline, CDR1 SGHKS and CDR2 YYEKEE (reference sequence). Unique molecular identifiers were used to barcode this TCRbeta library. Using its own MiXCR run on the PCR reads, TCRdb lists one record per CDR3 protein. Among fewer than 700,000 distinct CDR3 sequences listed, under 15% were seen once. The chain joins TRBV5-5 to TRBJ1-5; no clear D gene. This clonotype was obtained from a male patient aged 10-17 years who had a stem cell transplant for acute myeloid leukemia, so the T cells may come from the graft donor. Sequencing was performed on PBMCs, mostly from graft donor cells, taken 360 days after TCRalphabeta/CD19-depleted stem cell transplant. The CDR3 loop is CASSLPSEPQHF. In nucleotides, the CDR3 is TGTGCCAGCAGCTTGCCAAGCGAGCCCCAGCATTTT.